This TCR beta chain was identified in a study of T cells in Graves' hyperthyroidism and ophthalmopathy. The CDR3 regions of TCR beta were amplified from RNA transcripts. First-round RT-PCR targeting the TCR CDR3 was performed with the HTBI primer set. Via MiXCR, TCRdb re-called the multiplex PCR reads, giving one row per CDR3 protein. Of 400,000 to 600,000 distinct CDR3 sequences in the sample, about 15% were seen once. This clonotype was seen many times. Its specificity is not known. Study outcomes and limitations: Most clonotypes that expanded in the thyroid above 0.001 also showed up in blood.

The study left out patients who had uncontrolled infection, other autoimmune disease, pregnancy or lactation. Every diagnosis used clinical symptoms, serum thyroxine and TRAb, thyroid ultrasound and orbital computed tomography. The authors took PBMCs from 8 to 10 ml fresh peripheral blood. The CDR3 extends over 16 amino acids. Germline CDR1 is ENHRY and CDR2 is SYGVKD. Trimming took 7 bases from V and 5 from J, leaving 23 bases between them. Source material: blood. The receptor was derived from a woman in her 30s with Graves' ophthalmopathy. The J gene is TRBJ2-5, the V gene TRBV10-3; D could derive from TRBD1 or TRBD2 (5 bases each). CDR3 DNA sequence: TGTGCCATCAACAGCGAGGGACGGACCTCCGGGGAGACCCAGTACTTC. Protein product: CAINSEGRTSGETQYF.